These 16 T cell receptor beta chains share one sample of origin, sequenced in a study of CD8+ T cells in alopecia areata. Documented treatment: oral pan-JAK inhibitor, 5-10 mg twice daily. RNA extraction and reverse transcription yielded cDNA as sequencing template. This table comes from immunoSEQ multiplex PCR, and its TCRdb copy is limited to in-frame clones, with some not included. The sample has 200,000 to 250,000 clones; just over 65% are singletons. Sequencing used CD4+ T cells sorted from blood, obtained at approximately week 45, from a patient treated with tofacitinib. The receptors were gathered from a human donor with alopecia areata.

The CDR3 nucleotides read TGTGCCAGCACCCTCCGGATTTCAGAGACCCAGTACTTC. Its protein product is CASTLRISETQYF. V gene TRBV5-6 combines with J gene TRBJ2-5, with D unclear. The CDR3 spans 13 residues. The V gene lost 6 bases and the J gene lost 4 bases, with 13 bases spanning the gap. Germline-derived CDR1 and CDR2 are SGHDT and YYEEEE.

This clone was observed a few times. The chain recombines TRBV29-1 with TRBJ2-1, with TRBD2 matching over 12 bases. V dropped 1 base and J dropped 4; count of bases not matched to a gene: 2. CDR3 size: 15 residues. CDR1 and CDR2 (germline): SQVTM, ANQGSEA. Written as DNA, the CDR3 is TGCAGCGTTGAAGGACTAGCGGGGGATTACAATGAGCAGTTCTTC. Translating it yields CSVEGLAGDYNEQFF.

The genes are TRBV7-9 and TRBJ1-1; D ambiguous. The CDR3 is made up of 13 amino acids. The germline V gene encodes CDR1 SEHNR and CDR2 FQNEAQ (reference sequence). Between the trimmed V and J ends, which lost 1 base and 3 bases, there was a span of 6 bases. Written as DNA, the CDR3 is TGTGCCAGCAGCTTAGGACGCTACACTGAAGCTTTCTTT. It is translated as CASSLGRYTEAFF.

This clone occurred once. The V gene is TRBV15, the J gene TRBJ2-2; 9 bases line up with TRBD1. Germline V lookup: CDR1 LNHNV, CDR2 YYDKDF (reference sequence). V lost 4 bases to trimming and J lost 8 bases; unmatched junction nucleotides: 8. This CDR3 is built from 15 residues. CDR3 region: CATSTFTGGVGELFF. In DNA form, the CDR3 reads TGTGCCACCAGCACCTTTACAGGGGGCGTGGGGGAGCTGTTTTTT.

This clone was detected only a few times. The genes are TRBV7-6 and TRBJ2-5, with D perhaps TRBD2 (7 bases). The CDR3 is 15 residues long. CDR1 and CDR2 from the germline V gene are SGHVS and FNYEAQ. The V end lost 3 bases, the J end lost 4 bases, and 15 bases lay between the germline ends. CDR3 loop: CASSLGGAGGETQYF. DNA for the CDR3: TGTGCCAGCAGCTTGGGGGGGGCCGGTGGAGAGACCCAGTACTTC.

The chain links TRBV2 to TRBJ2-5; the D call may be TRBD1 or TRBD2 (5 bases each). V gave up 7 bases and J gave up 2 bases, with 14 bases separating them. CDR1 and CDR2 (germline): SNHLY, FYNNEI. CDR3 length equals 14 residues. This CDR3 reads CASKKRDPQETQYF. The CDR3 coding sequence is TGTGCCAGCAAGAAAAGGGACCCTCAAGAGACCCAGTACTTC.

This rearrangement joins TRBV29-1 to TRBJ1-1; D gene ambiguous. V lost 0 bases, J lost 5 bases, and 7 bases lay in between. The V gene's germline CDR1 is SQVTM and CDR2 ANQGSEA. This CDR3 contains 12 residues. CDR3 residues: CSVEDPQTEAFF. In nucleotides, the CDR3 is TGCAGCGTTGAAGATCCACAGACTGAAGCTTTCTTT.

The chain combines TRBV5-5 with TRBJ1-5; D is possibly TRBD1 (6 bases). Trimming shortened V by 1 base and J by 6 bases, and 20 bases separated the two germline ends. The CDR3 length is 17 residues. Germline-derived CDR1 and CDR2 are SGHKS and YYEKEE (reference sequence). The CDR3 reads CASSLSFQQGRGQPQHF. As DNA, the CDR3 is TGTGCCAGCAGCTTGTCATTTCAGCAGGGGCGAGGTCAGCCCCAGCATTTT.

This chain uses TRBV6-1 with TRBJ2-6, with D perhaps being TRBD1 or TRBD2 (6 bases each). Germline V gene data show CDR1 as MNHNS and CDR2 as SASEGT. This CDR3 is built from 18 residues. Trimming pared 4 bases from V and 0 bases from J, leaving 16 bases between. CDR3 residues: CASSALGGLISGANVLTF. CDR3 DNA sequence: TGTGCCAGCAGTGCCCTGGGGGGCCTGATCTCTGGGGCCAACGTCCTGACTTTC.

This chain uses TRBV6-5 with TRBJ2-7; D is uncertain. V lost 3 bases to trimming and J lost 6 bases, with 9 bases between them. Germline CDR1 is MNHEY and CDR2 is SVGAGI. The CDR3 contains 12 residues. The CDR3, as DNA: TGTGCCAGCAGTTATACTGGTGGCGAGCAGTACTTC. It translates to CASSYTGGEQYF.

The V call is TRBV2, the J call TRBJ1-2; 10 bases agree with TRBD1. This CDR3 contains 14 residues. Germline CDR1 is SNHLY and CDR2 is FYNNEI. V lost 4 bases to trimming and J lost 8 bases; unmatched junction nucleotides: 7. In nucleotides, the CDR3 is TGTGCCAGCAGTGCCGGGACAGGGGATCGGGGCTACACCTTC. It is translated as CASSAGTGDRGYTF. The complete variable domain, with remaining parts taken from reference TRBV2 and TRBJ1-2, reads EPEVTQTPSHQVTQMGQEVILRCVPISNHLYFYWYRQILGQKVEFLVSFYNNEISEKSEIFDDQFSVERPDGSNFTLKIRSTKLEDSAMYFCASSAGTGDRGYTFGSGTRLTVV.

The V and J genes are TRBV4-3 and TRBJ2-3; D is possibly TRBD1 (6 bases). Trimming left V 2 bases short and J 1 base short, with 19 bases between. CDR3 length: 18 amino acids. Germline V CDR1 and CDR2: LGHNA, YSLEER. The CDR3 sequence is CASSQQTQGPLGTDTQYF. Here the CDR3 DNA reads TGCGCCAGCAGCCAACAGACCCAGGGGCCCCTAGGCACAGATACGCAGTATTTT.

V is TRBV29-1 and J is TRBJ1-1; TRBD1 matches at 8 bases. Looked up from germline, CDR1 is SQVTM and CDR2 is ANQGSEA. The CDR3 totals 15 residues. Trimming cost V 0 bases and J 5 bases; bases outside gene matches: 8. The chain's CDR3 is CSVEDRTGWGTEAFF. The CDR3 DNA sequence: TGCAGCGTTGAAGATCGGACAGGGTGGGGAACTGAAGCTTTCTTT.

The rearrangement links TRBV28 to TRBJ1-1; 7 bases are shared with TRBD1. Per germline, CDR1 MDHEN and CDR2 SYDVKM. The CDR3 spans 13 residues. The V segment lost 4 bases and the J segment 12 bases; nucleotides outside the gene matches: 11. The CDR3 sequence: CASSSLGTEETFF. The DNA of the CDR3 is TGTGCCAGCAGTTCCCTCGGGACAGAGGAAACTTTCTTT.

The V call is TRBV5-1, the J call TRBJ2-7, with TRBD1 matching 7 bases. Germline assignment: CDR1 SGHRS and CDR2 YFSETQ. This CDR3 spans 17 amino acids. Trimming cost V 0 bases and J 6 bases; bases outside gene matches: 15. CDR3 region: CASSLDPRDRVSIEQYF. In DNA, the CDR3 is TGCGCCAGCAGCTTGGATCCACGAGACAGGGTTTCTATCGAGCAGTACTTC.

The J gene is TRBJ1-2, the V gene TRBV5-4; TRBD1 matches 9 bases. With V trimmed by 2 bases and J by 7 bases, 12 bases remained unmatched. CDR1 is SGHNT, CDR2 YYREEE, per germline (reference sequence). The CDR3 has 16 amino acids. CDR3 in DNA: TGTGCCAGCAGCTTCGGACAGGGGTTGGGAGGTGGTGGCTACACCTTC. Protein product: CASSFGQGLGGGGYTF. Full variable domain (remainder filled in from reference TRBV5-4 and TRBJ1-2): ETGVTQSPTHLIKTRGQQVTLRCSSQSGHNTVSWYQQALGQGPQFIFQYYREEENGRGNFPPRFSGLQFPNYSSELNVNALELDDSALYLCASSFGQGLGGGGYTFGSGTRLTVV.